These T cell receptor beta chains were read from a single sample in a study of T cells in Graves' hyperthyroidism and ophthalmopathy. TCRdb itself ran the multiplex PCR reads through MiXCR, one entry per CDR3 protein. Among hundreds of thousands of distinct CDR3 sequences listed, roughly 25% were seen once. Sequencing used blood. Receptors originate from a man aged 50 to 60 with Graves' hyperthyroidism. Each CDR3 is given with its conserved first and last residue. The D gene is left open where the match is weak. The listing skips clone size in some rows; elsewhere it reads once, few, many or a size class.

d_call	j_call	clone_size	v_call	cdr3_aa	cdr3_nt
-	TRBJ1-6	-	TRBV7-9	CASSLGAVYNSPLHF	TGTGCCAGCAGCTTAGGGGCAGTCTATAATTCACCCCTCCACTTT
TRBD1	TRBJ2-7	-	TRBV18	CASSLGTGPDYEQYF	TGTGCCAGCTCACTAGGGACAGGGCCCGACTACGAGCAGTACTTC
-	TRBJ2-1	-	TRBV6-2/TRBV6-3	CATSDPGAGRSYNEQFF	TGTGCCACCAGTGACCCCGGGGCGGGCCGTTCCTACAATGAGCAGTTCTTC
-	TRBJ1-2	-	TRBV29-1	CSGGDSSAGEDGYTF	TGCAGCGGTGGTGATTCTAGCGCGGGGGAGGATGGCTACACCTTC
-	TRBJ2-7	-	TRBV16	CASSQAGFSYEQYF	TGTGCCAGCAGCCAAGCGGGTTTCTCCTACGAGCAGTACTTC
TRBD1	TRBJ1-1	-	TRBV27	CASRDRGVGAFF	TGTGCCAGCAGGGACAGGGGAGTTGGAGCTTTCTTT
-	TRBJ2-2	-	TRBV7-2	CASSLFFTGELFF	TGTGCCAGCAGCTTATTTTTCACCGGGGAGCTGTTTTTT
-	TRBJ2-2	-	TRBV12-3/TRBV12-4	CASSFLRWTGELFF	TGTGCCAGCAGTTTTTTACGGTGGACCGGGGAGCTGTTTTTT
-	TRBJ1-4	-	TRBV6-1	CASSERLTEKLFF	TGTGCCAGCAGTGAACGGCTCACGGAAAAACTGTTTTTT
-	TRBJ1-1	few	TRBV6-1	CASSARGQAFF	TGTGCCAGCAGTGCCCGGGGCCAAGCTTTCTTT
-	TRBJ1-2	few	TRBV6-1	CASRNGSRYGYTF	TGTGCCAGCAGAAATGGGTCGAGGTATGGCTACACCTTC
-	TRBJ1-4	few	TRBV2	CASSFSRVEKLFF	TGTGCCAGCTCCTTTTCCAGGGTGGAAAAACTGTTTTTT
TRBD2	TRBJ2-1	-	TRBV11-3	CASSHRTSDNEQFF	TGTGCCAGCAGTCACAGGACTAGCGATAATGAGCAGTTCTTC
-	TRBJ2-1	many	TRBV6-1	CASRFGTVNEQFF	TGTGCCAGCAGATTTGGGACGGTTAATGAGCAGTTCTTC
TRBD2	TRBJ2-3	-	TRBV7-6	CASSPRLAGGRVTDTQYF	TGTGCCAGCAGCCCGAGGCTAGCGGGAGGGCGGGTCACAGATACGCAGTATTTT
-	TRBJ2-7	few	TRBV3-1	CASSQVLESTGYEQYF	TGTGCCAGCAGCCAAGTTCTAGAAAGTACGGGCTACGAGCAGTACTTC
-	TRBJ1-2	-	TRBV12-3/TRBV12-4	CAGSSRYVTGNYGYTF	TGTGCCGGCAGTTCACGATACGTGACAGGAAACTATGGCTACACCTTC
-	TRBJ1-5	-	TRBV12-3/TRBV12-4	CASTSSGLQPQHF	TGTGCCAGCACCTCCTCCGGCTTACAGCCCCAGCATTTT
-	TRBJ2-7	many	TRBV10-2	CASSLSYPAEQYF	TGCGCCAGCAGTTTGTCCTACCCGGCCGAGCAGTACTTC
-	TRBJ2-5	many	TRBV12-3/TRBV12-4	CASSPPGRAGTQYF	TGTGCCAGCAGCCCTCCCGGACGCGCCGGGACCCAGTACTTC
TRBD2	TRBJ2-1	few	TRBV11-2	CASSLVAGVHEQFF	TGTGCCAGCAGCTTAGTCGCGGGGGTCCATGAGCAGTTCTTC
TRBD1	TRBJ1-1	-	TRBV2	CASSHQDRGAEAFF	TGTGCCAGCAGCCACCAGGACAGGGGCGCTGAAGCTTTCTTT
-	TRBJ2-7	few	TRBV20-1	CSAWEAGGTYEQYF	TGCAGTGCTTGGGAAGCGGGCGGGACCTACGAGCAGTACTTC
-	TRBJ2-6	-	TRBV19	CATTPPLGLAGANVLTF	TGTGCCACCACCCCCCCTCTGGGACTGGCTGGGGCCAACGTCCTGACTTTC
-	TRBJ1-1	few	TRBV10-3	CAISAANTEAFF	TGTGCCATCAGTGCGGCGAACACTGAAGCTTTCTTT
TRBD1	TRBJ1-2	few	TRBV9	CASSPLDRAYGYTF	TGTGCCAGCAGCCCCCTCGACAGGGCGTATGGCTACACCTTC
-	TRBJ2-1	few	TRBV14	CASSQESGPYYNEQFF	TGTGCCAGCAGCCAAGAAAGCGGGCCATACTACAATGAGCAGTTCTTC
TRBD2	TRBJ2-7	few	TRBV20-1	CSARDLGGGTYEQYF	TGCAGTGCTAGAGATCTCGGGGGGGGCACCTACGAGCAGTACTTC
-	TRBJ1-6	-	TRBV6-2/TRBV6-3	CASSPIGGLNSPLHF	TGTGCCAGCAGCCCGATTGGGGGGCTTAATTCACCCCTCCACTTT
-	TRBJ2-3	many	TRBV11-3	CASSRAGQYTDTQYF	TGTGCCAGCAGCCGAGCGGGACAATACACAGATACGCAGTATTTT
TRBD1	TRBJ1-2	-	TRBV2	CASSADRGRANYGYTF	TGTGCCAGCAGTGCGGACAGGGGGCGAGCTAACTATGGCTACACCTTC
TRBD2	TRBJ2-1	-	TRBV2	CASHLLAGSGEQFF	TGTGCCAGCCACCTACTAGCGGGAAGTGGTGAGCAGTTCTTC
TRBD2	TRBJ2-1	-	TRBV5-1	CASSPGLAGDKSYNEQFF	TGCGCCAGCAGCCCTGGACTAGCGGGAGATAAATCCTACAATGAGCAGTTCTTC
TRBD1	TRBJ1-5	few	TRBV5-1	CASRPGTGGFQPQHF	TGCGCCAGCAGGCCAGGGACAGGGGGTTTTCAGCCCCAGCATTTT
TRBD2	TRBJ2-3	few	TRBV6-1	CASGLLAAGASDTQYF	TGTGCCAGCGGGCTTTTGGCAGCGGGAGCATCAGATACGCAGTATTTT
-	TRBJ1-1	many	TRBV12-3/TRBV12-4	CASSYREYTEAFF	TGTGCCAGCAGCTATAGGGAGTACACTGAAGCTTTCTTT
-	TRBJ2-5	many	TRBV12-3/TRBV12-4	CASSFGQVGETQYF	TGTGCCAGCAGTTTCGGCCAGGTTGGAGAGACCCAGTACTTC
TRBD1	TRBJ1-5	-	TRBV20-1	CSAYRDRGFNQPQHF	TGCAGTGCCTACCGGGACAGGGGGTTCAATCAGCCCCAGCATTTT
-	TRBJ1-2	-	TRBV7-2	CASSLGPGGANYGYTF	TGTGCCAGCAGCTTAGGGCCCGGTGGGGCTAACTATGGCTACACCTTC
-	TRBJ1-1	-	TRBV7-9	CASDSVNTEAFF	TGTGCCAGCGACTCGGTGAACACTGAAGCTTTCTTT
-	TRBJ1-6	-	TRBV12-3/TRBV12-4	CASSFMGNSPLHF	TGTGCCAGCAGTTTTATGGGGAATTCACCCCTCCACTTT
-	TRBJ2-7	many	TRBV6-5	CASSYSRGQGNNEQYF	TGTGCCAGCAGTTACTCGAGAGGCCAGGGGAACAACGAGCAGTACTTC
TRBD2	TRBJ2-7	few	TRBV6-1	CASIIGLAGRSEQYF	TGTGCCAGCATTATCGGACTAGCGGGAAGGTCCGAGCAGTACTTC
-	TRBJ1-2	-	TRBV28	CASSAFYGYTF	TGTGCCAGCAGCGCATTCTATGGCTACACCTTC
-	TRBJ2-3	many	TRBV11-3	CASSLATGRGDTQYF	TGTGCCAGCAGCTTAGCCACAGGGCGGGGGGATACGCAGTATTTT
TRBD1	TRBJ2-1	-	TRBV18	CASSPTGTGKGNEQFF	TGTGCCAGCTCACCAACCGGGACAGGGAAGGGCAATGAGCAGTTCTTC
-	TRBJ1-2	-	TRBV7-8	CASSQDRLYGYTF	TGTGCCAGCAGCCAAGACCGTCTCTATGGCTACACCTTC
TRBD1	TRBJ1-1	-	TRBV29-1	CSVRDREGTEAFF	TGCAGCGTCCGGGACAGGGAGGGAACTGAAGCTTTCTTT
TRBD1	TRBJ1-6	-	TRBV28	CASSLIRTGGHSPLHF	TGTGCCAGCAGTTTAATCCGGACAGGGGGCCATTCACCCCTCCACTTT
-	TRBJ1-1	few	TRBV12-3/TRBV12-4	CASSYSLNRVGTEAFF	TGTGCCAGCAGTTATTCTTTAAACAGGGTGGGCACTGAAGCTTTCTTT
TRBD2	TRBJ2-5	once	TRBV7-9	CASSLTSGRTQTQYF	TGTGCCAGCAGCCTGACTAGCGGGAGGACCCAGACCCAGTACTTC
TRBD1	TRBJ1-1	-	TRBV6-1	CASSASGTAGFLNTEAFF	TGTGCCAGCAGTGCGTCCGGGACAGCAGGGTTCCTGAACACTGAAGCTTTCTTT